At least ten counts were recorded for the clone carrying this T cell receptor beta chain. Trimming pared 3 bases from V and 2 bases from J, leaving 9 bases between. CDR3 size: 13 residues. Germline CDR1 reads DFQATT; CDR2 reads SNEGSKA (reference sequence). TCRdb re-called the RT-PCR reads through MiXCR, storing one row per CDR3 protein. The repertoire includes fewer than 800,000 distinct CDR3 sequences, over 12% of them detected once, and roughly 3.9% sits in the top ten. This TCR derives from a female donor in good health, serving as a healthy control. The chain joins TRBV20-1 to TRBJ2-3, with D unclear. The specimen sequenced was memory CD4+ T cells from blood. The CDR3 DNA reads TGCAGTGCTAGGGAGAGTGTCACAGATACGCAGTATTTT. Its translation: CSARESVTDTQYF.